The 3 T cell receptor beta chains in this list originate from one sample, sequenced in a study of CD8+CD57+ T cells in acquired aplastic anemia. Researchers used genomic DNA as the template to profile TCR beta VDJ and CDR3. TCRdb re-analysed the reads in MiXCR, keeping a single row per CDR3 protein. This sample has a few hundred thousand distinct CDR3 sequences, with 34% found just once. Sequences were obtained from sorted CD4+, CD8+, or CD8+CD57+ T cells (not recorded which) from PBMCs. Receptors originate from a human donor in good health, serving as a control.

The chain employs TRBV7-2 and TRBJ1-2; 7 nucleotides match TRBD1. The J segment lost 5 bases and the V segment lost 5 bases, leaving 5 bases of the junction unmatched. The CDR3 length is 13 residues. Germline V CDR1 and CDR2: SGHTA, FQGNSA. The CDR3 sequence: CASSPQGEYGYTF. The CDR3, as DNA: TGTGCCAGCAGCCCCCAGGGGGAATATGGCTACACCTTC.

The CDR3 region is CSASYLGGGIQYF. The CDR3 DNA follows: TGCAGTGCTAGCTACCTAGGGGGCGGCATTCAGTACTTC. The genes are TRBV20-1 and TRBJ2-4, with 7 bases identical to TRBD1. Germline CDR1 DFQATT, CDR2 SNEGSKA (reference sequence). V lost 3 bases to trimming and J lost 9 bases; unmatched junction nucleotides: 8. The CDR3 runs to 13 residues.

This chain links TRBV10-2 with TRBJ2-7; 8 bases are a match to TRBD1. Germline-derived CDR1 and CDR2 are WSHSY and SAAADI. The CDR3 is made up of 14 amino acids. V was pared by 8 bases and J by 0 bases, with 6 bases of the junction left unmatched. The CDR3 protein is CASGNRGSSYEQYV. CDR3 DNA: TGCGCCAGCGGCAACAGGGGGAGCTCCTACGAGCAGTACGTC.